Sequencing of this TCR beta chain was carried out in a study of blood T cells in healthy people across ages. Looking at the study overall: Using template switching, researchers captured about one barcoded beta molecule for each two T cells. Broader study findings: Nothing was known about donor CMV status, and this possibly confounded expanded clonotype changes. TCR beta diversity per million T cells fell roughly linearly with age.

The authors ran a second PCR of 7 to 11 cycles using a sample-barcoded 5' primer and a J-beta primer mix. From the 5' RACE reads, TCRdb called clonotypes with MiXCR, one entry per CDR3 protein. The sample shows under 1,000,000 distinct CDR3 sequences, about half of them seen only once. Trimming left V 3 bases short and J 3 bases short, with 15 bases between. Per the germline V gene, CDR1 is SGHTA and CDR2 is FQGNSA. The CDR3 totals 15 residues. Worth noting for this clonotype: The antigen remains unidentified.

The sequenced sample was blood. The origin of this receptor is an elderly man in good health. The chain employs TRBV7-2 and TRBJ2-7; possibly TRBD1 for D (7 bases). CDR3 protein: CASSLSRDRVYEQYF. DNA of the CDR3: TGTGCCAGCAGCTTGTCGCGGGACAGAGTCTACGAGCAGTACTTC.